The T cell receptor beta chain under discussion was sequenced for a study of T cells in Graves' hyperthyroidism and ophthalmopathy. About the research overall: At the time of initial diagnosis and before any treatment, peripheral blood was collected.

The CDR3 regions of TCR beta were amplified from RNA transcripts. The TCR CDR3 was amplified in a first-round RT-PCR using the HTBI primer set. TCRdb redid the calling of the multiplex PCR reads with MiXCR, one entry per CDR3 protein. The sample shows 250,000 or so distinct CDR3 sequences, 13% to 15% of them seen only once. From germline, CDR1 is SEHNR and CDR2 FQNEAQ (reference sequence). The CDR3 spans 15 residues. V gave up 0 bases and J gave up 2 bases, with 9 bases separating them. This clonotype was counted ten times or more. Initially, at the first diagnosis of hyperthyroidism and before any ophthalmopathy symptoms, blood was sampled. PBMCs were obtained from approximately 10 ml fresh peripheral blood.

This TCR derives from a woman in her forties or fifties with Graves' hyperthyroidism that later progressed to Graves' ophthalmopathy. The sample consisted of blood. The rearrangement uses TRBV7-9 and TRBJ2-3; D is unresolved. CDR3 sequence (DNA): TGTGCCAGCAGCTTAGCGATGGCTTCCACAGATACGCAGTATTTT. Its protein product is CASSLAMASTDTQYF. The entire variable domain, with the rest obtained from reference TRBV7-9 and TRBJ2-3, is as follows: DTGVSQNPRHKITKRGQNVTFRCDPISEHNRLYWYRQTLGQGPEFLTYFQNEAQLEKSRLLSDRFSAERPKGSFSTLEIQRTEQGDSAMYLCASSLAMASTDTQYFGPGTRLTVL.